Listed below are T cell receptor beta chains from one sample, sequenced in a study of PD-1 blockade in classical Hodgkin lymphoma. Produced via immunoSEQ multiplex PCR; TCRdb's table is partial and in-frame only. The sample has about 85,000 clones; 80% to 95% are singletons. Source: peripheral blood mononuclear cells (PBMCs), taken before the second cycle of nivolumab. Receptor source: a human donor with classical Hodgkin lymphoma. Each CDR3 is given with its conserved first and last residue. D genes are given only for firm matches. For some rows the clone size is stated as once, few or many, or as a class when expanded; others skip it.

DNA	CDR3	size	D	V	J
TGTGCCAGCAGTCTTAATTACAATGAGCAGTTCTTC	CASSLNYNEQFF	NA	NA	TRBV27	TRBJ2-1
TGTGCCAGCAGCCAAGAGGCGGGAGTAGGCACTGAAGCTTTCTTT	CASSQEAGVGTEAFF	few	NA	TRBV14	TRBJ1-1
TGCGCCAGCAGCTCCCGGCTAGACGTGGTGACGGGCAATGAGCAGTTCTTC	CASSSRLDVVTGNEQFF	NA	NA	TRBV5-1	TRBJ2-1
TGTGCCAGCAGTTTATATTTGGCAGGAGGCACCTACGAGCAGTACTTC	CASSLYLAGGTYEQYF	NA	NA	TRBV28	TRBJ2-7
TGTGCCAGCACCTCGACTAGCGGGGCAGATACGCAGTATTTT	CASTSTSGADTQYF	NA	TRBD2	TRBV28	TRBJ2-3
TGTGCCAGTATAAAGGGCATGAACACTGAAGCTTTCTTT	CASIKGMNTEAFF	few	NA	TRBV19	TRBJ1-1
TGTGCCAGCATTGACAGGGCCGGGGCCAACGTCCTGACTTTC	CASIDRAGANVLTF	NA	TRBD1	TRBV7-9	TRBJ2-6
TGTGCCAGCAGAGCTAGTGAGACCCAGTACTTC	CASRASETQYF	NA	NA	TRBV2	TRBJ2-5
TGTGCCAGCAGTTCACCTAAAGGAAAGAACTATGGCTACACCTTC	CASSSPKGKNYGYTF	NA	NA	TRBV27	TRBJ1-2
TGTGCTAGCAGCCCGGGACTAGCGGCCTCCAATGAGCAGTTCTTC	CASSPGLAASNEQFF	NA	TRBD2	TRBV7-7	TRBJ2-1
TGTGCCAGCAGTTTACGGCCCGGGGGTGTAAGGACAGATACGCAGTATTTT	CASSLRPGGVRTDTQYF	NA	NA	TRBV27	TRBJ2-3
TGTGCCTGGAGTGGACAGGGGTATTCACCCCTCCACTTT	CAWSGQGYSPLHF	NA	TRBD1	TRBV30	TRBJ1-6
TGTGCCAGCATGATGGCGGAGGGATATGAAAAACTGTTTTTT	CASMMAEGYEKLFF	NA	NA	TRBV14	TRBJ1-4
TGTGCCAGCACCCCCGAGGGCGAGCGGACAGATACGCAGTATTTT	CASTPEGERTDTQYF	NA	NA	TRBV9	TRBJ2-3
TGTGCCAGCAGTGTCTGGTCAGGGGGCGCCGGCAATGAGCAGTTCTTC	CASSVWSGGAGNEQFF	NA	TRBD1	TRBV2	TRBJ2-1
TGTGCCAGCAGCCCCACAAAGGGGTGGGCAGACGAAAAACTGTTTTTT	CASSPTKGWADEKLFF	NA	NA	TRBV7-9	TRBJ1-4
TGTGCCAGCAGCAAAGGCCGGCATCGACAGAGTGAAAAACTGTTTTTT	CASSKGRHRQSEKLFF	NA	NA	TRBV21-1	TRBJ1-4
TGTGCCTGGAGTGTAATGTGGTCAGTGAACACTGAAGCTTTCTTT	CAWSVMWSVNTEAFF	few	NA	TRBV30	TRBJ1-1
TGCGCCAGCAGCAAAGGACAGGATCAGCCCCAGCATTTT	CASSKGQDQPQHF	NA	TRBD1	TRBV5-1	TRBJ1-5
TGTGCCAGCAGTTACTCGACAGGGGACGGCTACACCTTC	CASSYSTGDGYTF	NA	TRBD1	TRBV6-6	TRBJ1-2
TGCGCCAGCAGCTTGGCGATAACAGACAACTATGGCCACACCTTC	CASSLAITDNYGHTF	NA	NA	TRBV5-1	TRBJ1-2
TGTGCCAGCAGTTACTCGCAGGTCCGAGTGGAGCAGTACTTC	CASSYSQVRVEQYF	NA	NA	TRBV6-5	TRBJ2-7
TGTGCCAGCAGCCGAGAGGGCCTAGCCCACGAGAAGGATACGCAGTATTTT	CASSREGLAHEKDTQYF	NA	NA	TRBV7-2	TRBJ2-3
TGTGCCAGCAGCACCGACGGGAGTGGTGTAGAGACCCAGTACTTC	CASSTDGSGVETQYF	NA	NA	TRBV5-4	TRBJ2-5
TGTGCCAGCAGTCCCGAAACTGACTACGAGCAGTACTTC	CASSPETDYEQYF	NA	NA	TRBV2	TRBJ2-7
TGTGCCAGCAGTGTACTGGAGGGAAGCACTGAAGCTTTCTTT	CASSVLEGSTEAFF	NA	NA	TRBV6-1	TRBJ1-1
TGTGCCATCAGGGAAACGAAGCGGGAAATGGTCGGGGAGCTGTTTTTT	CAIRETKREMVGELFF	NA	TRBD2	TRBV10-3	TRBJ2-2
TGTGCCAGCAGCGTAGAGACAGCGGGAGGGCCTGGGGCCAACGTCCTGACTTTC	CASSVETAGGPGANVLTF	NA	TRBD2	TRBV9	TRBJ2-6
TGTGCCACCCGGGCCTGGGGCTATGGCTACACCTTC	CATRAWGYGYTF	NA	NA	TRBV2	TRBJ1-2
TGTGCCAGTAGCATCGCCAGGGGATTAATGAACACTGAAGCTTTCTTT	CASSIARGLMNTEAFF	few	NA	TRBV19	TRBJ1-1
TGCAGTGCTAGACACCTTAATGAGCAGTTCTTC	CSARHLNEQFF	NA	NA	TRBV20-1	TRBJ2-1
TGTGCCAGCAGTAGGGGGGGGCGTTATGGCTACACCTTC	CASSRGGRYGYTF	NA	NA	TRBV6-1	TRBJ1-2
TGTGCCAGCAGCGGCGCCTCGGCAGGGGGCGAAGGGACCCAGTACTTC	CASSGASAGGEGTQYF	NA	TRBD1	TRBV9	TRBJ2-5
TGTGCCAGCAGCCCAACGGCCCACTCTGGAAACACCATATATTTT	CASSPTAHSGNTIYF	NA	NA	TRBV11-2	TRBJ1-3
TGCAGCGTTCAGGGGAGAGCCTCTGGAAACACCATATATTTT	CSVQGRASGNTIYF	NA	NA	TRBV29-1	TRBJ1-3
TGTGCCAGCAGTTTAGACAGGGTCGTGGAGACCCAGTACTTC	CASSLDRVVETQYF	NA	TRBD1	TRBV28	TRBJ2-5
TGTGCCAGCAGTTTATACGCAGGGGGCAACTATGGCTACACCTTC	CASSLYAGGNYGYTF	NA	TRBD1	TRBV27	TRBJ1-2
TGTGCCAGCAGCTCCAGCGGGAGCTACAATGAGCAGTTCTTC	CASSSSGSYNEQFF	NA	TRBD2	TRBV7-9	TRBJ2-1
TGTGCCAGCAGCTTTCTGCGACAGGGGTCACACGAGCAGTACTTC	CASSFLRQGSHEQYF	NA	TRBD1	TRBV11-2	TRBJ2-7
TGTGCCAGCGGGACGGGCTACGAGCAGTACTTC	CASGTGYEQYF	NA	NA	TRBV27	TRBJ2-7
TGTGCCACCAGCAGATTTTCAGGGGACTACGAGCAGTACTTC	CATSRFSGDYEQYF	NA	NA	TRBV15	TRBJ2-7
TGCGCCAGCAGAACCGGGACAGGGGTCGATCAGCCCCAGCATTTT	CASRTGTGVDQPQHF	NA	TRBD1	TRBV5-1	TRBJ1-5
TGCGCCAAGCCTCCACAACTCGTGTGCTACACCTTC	CAKPPQLVCYTF	few	NA	TRBV10-1	TRBJ1-2
TGTGCCAGCAGCCTCTGGGGGGGTATTAACACCGGGGAGCTGTTTTTT	CASSLWGGINTGELFF	once	TRBD2	TRBV14	TRBJ2-2
TGTGCCAGCAGTTTAGGACAGGGAGCTGGTGAAAAACTGTTTTTT	CASSLGQGAGEKLFF	NA	TRBD1	TRBV28	TRBJ1-4
TGTGCCAGCAGTTCCCCCCGGGGCCCTGAAGAGACCCAGTACTTC	CASSSPRGPEETQYF	NA	NA	TRBV6-5	TRBJ2-5
TGCGCCAGCAGCCAAGATGCAGGACAGCAAGAGACCCAGTACTTC	CASSQDAGQQETQYF	once	NA	TRBV4-1	TRBJ2-5
TGCGCCAGCATGGACGGGAGACGTTACGAGCAGTACTTC	CASMDGRRYEQYF	NA	NA	TRBV10-2	TRBJ2-7
TGTGCCAGTAGTCTTGAAACTCCGGGCCGGAGTGGTGCAAAACTGTTTTTT	CASSLETPGRSGAKLFF	NA	NA	TRBV19	TRBJ1-4
TGTGCCAGTAGTAGCCCCCGTGGACTAGCGGGAGTCTACGAGCAGTACTTC	CASSSPRGLAGVYEQYF	NA	TRBD2	TRBV19	TRBJ2-7
TGTGCCAGCAGTTCATCGAGAGGGGGAAGTAAGGTCGCGGAGCAGTACTTC	CASSSSRGGSKVAEQYF	NA	NA	TRBV28	TRBJ2-7